The 28 T cell receptor beta chains below all came from one sample that was sequenced in a study of shared T cell receptors in the human thymus. Profiled with immunoSEQ multiplex PCR; TCRdb holds only in-frame clones, not every one. The sample records roughly 560,000 clones, around 82% being singletons. These data were likewise used in another study, on human thymus T cells.

Source material: thymocytes. These TCRs come from a boy younger than two with a congenital heart defect.

This chain connects TRBV29-1 to TRBJ2-5; TRBD2 might be the D (5 bases). The J call may be incorrect, as the DNA end agrees better with TRBJ2-7. The CDR3 totals 15 residues. In germline, CDR1 is SQVTM, CDR2 ANQGSEA. CDR3 coding DNA: TGCAGCGTTGAAGATCGAGGACTTGCCTCCTACGAGCAGTACTTC. It is translated as CSVEDRGLASYEQYF.

This clone was picked up a small number of times. The gene calls are TRBV5-1 and TRBJ2-3, with 11 bases identical to TRBD2. The CDR3 runs 17 residues. Germline V gene data show CDR1 as SGHRS and CDR2 as YFSETQ. V dropped 3 bases and J dropped 2; count of bases not matched to a gene: 8. DNA for the CDR3: TGCGCCAGCAGCTGGTCCCTAGCGGGGGGCCTCACAGATACGCAGTATTTT. This sequence encodes CASSWSLAGGLTDTQYF.

This clone was detected once. The rearrangement uses TRBV9 and TRBJ2-7; 7 bases align to TRBD2. The germline V gene has CDR1 SGDLS and CDR2 YYNGEE. The CDR3 spans 16 residues. V lost 4 bases, J lost 7 bases, and 17 bases stayed unmatched. DNA of the CDR3: TGTGCCAGCAGCCCGGGAGGTGGGCGGACGCATGGGGAGCAGTACTTC. Protein sequence: CASSPGGGRTHGEQYF.

This clone was counted a few times. The CDR3 here is CASSVNRAKLSGNTIYF. The DNA of the CDR3 is TGTGCCAGCAGCGTAAACAGGGCTAAGCTTTCTGGAAACACCATATATTTT. The chain is built from TRBV7-8 and TRBJ1-3; TRBD1 might be the D (6 bases). Germline loops: CDR1 SGHVS, CDR2 FQNEAQ. The CDR3 covers 17 residues. Trimming took off 5 bases at V and 1 base at J, with 18 bases between the two ends.

The V and J genes are TRBV6-6 and TRBJ1-2; 8 bases line up with TRBD1. Germline V lookup: CDR1 MNHNY, CDR2 SVGAGI (reference sequence). V was pared by 8 bases and J by 2 bases, with 10 bases of the junction left unmatched. The CDR3 runs to 15 residues. The CDR3 DNA reads as TGTGCCAGCGGACCTAATGGACAGGGCAACTATGGCTACACCTTC. Translating gives CASGPNGQGNYGYTF.

This clone was observed a handful of times. The V call is TRBV6-6, the J call TRBJ2-7; D is uncertain. The germline V gene has CDR1 MNHNY and CDR2 SVGAGI (reference sequence). The CDR3 is 14 amino acids. Trimming removed 4 bases from V and 3 bases from J, with 13 bases in between. The CDR3 sequence: CASSFVHSGYEQYF. CDR3 DNA: TGTGCCAGCAGTTTCGTGCATTCGGGCTACGAGCAGTACTTC.

The chain joins TRBV6-1 to TRBJ2-3; tentatively, D is TRBD1 (5 bases). Trimming shortened V by 5 bases and J by 10 bases, and 10 bases separated the two germline ends. Looked up from germline, CDR1 is MNHNS and CDR2 is SASEGT. CDR3 length equals 11 residues. This CDR3 is CASSPLRAQYF. CDR3 DNA sequence: TGTGCCAGCAGTCCCCTCAGGGCGCAGTATTTT.

The rearrangement joins TRBV5-6 to TRBJ2-5; 8 bases align to TRBD1. CDR1 SGHDT and CDR2 YYEEEE come from the germline V gene. The J segment lost 4 bases and the V segment lost 6 bases, leaving 14 bases of the junction unmatched. The CDR3 length is 16 residues. The CDR3 coding sequence is TGTGCCAGCACCCAACCCCTGGACAGGGAGAGAGAGACCCAGTACTTC. It specifies CASTQPLDRERETQYF.

V gene TRBV29-1 combines with J gene TRBJ2-1; 10 positions agree with TRBD2. Per germline, CDR1 SQVTM and CDR2 ANQGSEA. The junction had 13 bases not matched to a gene; V was cut back by 6 bases and J by 5 bases. CDR3 size: 16 residues. The CDR3 reads CSVFFPGLARHNEQFF. The CDR3 DNA follows: TGCAGCGTGTTCTTCCCGGGACTAGCGCGCCACAATGAGCAGTTCTTC.

The chain links TRBV1 to TRBJ2-1; the table assigns TRBD2, which was not confirmed against the DNA. TRBV1 constitutes a pseudogene. The CDR3 length is 18 residues. As DNA, the CDR3 is TGCACCAGCAGCCAAGTCCCCCCTGGGCGGGGGAGGTACAATGAGCAGTTCTTC. Protein: CTSSQVPPGRGRYNEQFF.

V and J are TRBV29-1 and TRBJ2-1; TRBD1 matches at 8 bases. Germline values: CDR1 SQVTM, CDR2 ANQGSEA. The ends lost 3 bases at V and 12 bases at J; junction bases unmatched: 7. This CDR3 has 12 amino acids. In DNA form, the CDR3 reads TGCAGCGTTGACCGAACAGGGGGAGCGCAGTTCTTC. Its protein is CSVDRTGGAQFF.

The rearrangement links TRBV4-3 to TRBJ2-1; TRBD2 aligns across 11 bases. Trimming took 4 bases from V and 0 from J; bases not matched to a gene: 11. Germline-derived CDR1 and CDR2 are LGHNA and YSLEER. CDR3 length: 19 amino acids. The CDR3 region is CASSPGTSGVGSSYNEQFF. Written as DNA, the CDR3 is TGCGCCAGCAGCCCCGGGACTAGCGGAGTTGGGAGCTCCTACAATGAGCAGTTCTTC.

This chain uses TRBV6-1 with TRBJ2-3; 7 bases line up with TRBD2. V lost 8 bases to trimming and J lost 5 bases; unmatched junction nucleotides: 13. The germline V gene encodes CDR1 MNHNS and CDR2 SASEGT. CDR3 length: 15 amino acids. CDR3 nucleotides: TGTGCCAGCGTAAAACTAGCGAATCATAGAGATACGCAGTATTTT. Amino acid sequence: CASVKLANHRDTQYF.

This clone has more than one count but fewer than ten. The V call is TRBV18, the J call TRBJ1-3; the D gene is possibly TRBD1 (6 bases). The germline gives CDR1 KGHSH, CDR2 LQKENI. Trimming removed 6 bases from V and 0 bases from J, with 18 bases in between. The CDR3 is 17 amino acids. The chain's CDR3 is CASSHRTTGSSGNTIYF. The DNA of the CDR3 is TGTGCCAGCTCGCATAGAACTACAGGGAGCTCTGGAAACACCATATATTTT.

In DNA form, the CDR3 reads TGTGCCACCAGCAGAGGTGGACTAGCGGGCAATGAGCAGTTCTTC. Translating it yields CATSRGGLAGNEQFF. This sequence joins TRBV15 and TRBJ2-1, with TRBD2 identical over 11 bases. Germline V CDR1 and CDR2: LNHNV, YYDKDF (reference sequence). The CDR3 spans 15 residues. Germline trimming cut 1 base from V and 6 bases from J; bases unmatched to any gene: 2.

This chain connects TRBV6-1 to TRBJ2-5; the D gene is possibly TRBD2 (6 bases). The CDR3 is made up of 15 amino acids. V gave up 1 base and J gave up 4 bases, with 13 bases separating them. The germline V gene encodes CDR1 MNHNS and CDR2 SASEGT. This CDR3 reads CASSEGGDGGETQYF. DNA of the CDR3: TGTGCCAGCAGTGAAGGGGGGGACGGAGGAGAGACCCAGTACTTC.

This chain connects TRBV5-1 to TRBJ2-3; the match to TRBD2 covers 8 bases. The CDR3 runs 20 residues. Germline lookup yields CDR1 SGHRS and CDR2 YFSETQ. The V segment lost 7 bases and the J segment 1 base; nucleotides outside the gene matches: 23. In DNA form, the CDR3 reads TGCGCCAGCTCTCCGGCCGGGTCCGGGAGGGCCTTTCGCGGCACAGATACGCAGTATTTT. Protein: CASSPAGSGRAFRGTDTQYF. The full variable domain, its missing parts supplied by reference TRBV5-1 and TRBJ2-3, is KAGVTQTPRYLIKTRGQQVTLSCSPISGHRSVSWYQQTPGQGLQFLFEYFSETQRNKGNFPGRFSGRQFSNSRSEMNVSTLELGDSALYLCASSPAGSGRAFRGTDTQYFGPGTRLTVL.

The V and J genes are TRBV11-2 and TRBJ2-1; D is undetermined. This CDR3 contains 13 residues. Trimming removed 1 base from V and 8 bases from J, with 9 bases in between. Germline values: CDR1 SGHAT, CDR2 FQNNGV. CDR3 region: CASSLVLGYEQFF. The CDR3 coding sequence is TGTGCCAGCAGCTTAGTTCTCGGGTATGAGCAGTTCTTC.

The V and J genes are TRBV28 and TRBJ2-7; 8 bases agree with TRBD2. With V trimmed by 9 bases and J by 5 bases, 12 bases remained unmatched. Germline loops: CDR1 MDHEN, CDR2 SYDVKM. The length of the CDR3 is 14 residues. CDR3 residues: CASTGPGGPDEQYF. For the CDR3, the DNA is TGTGCCAGTACTGGGCCGGGAGGGCCTGACGAGCAGTACTTC. The full variable domain, its missing parts supplied by reference TRBV28 and TRBJ2-7, is DVKVTQSSRYLVKRTGEKVFLECVQDMDHENMFWYRQDPGLGLRLIYFSYDVKMKEKGDIPEGYSVSREKKERFSLILESASTNQTSMYLCASTGPGGPDEQYFGPGTRLTVT.

The V and J genes are TRBV5-6 and TRBJ2-1; 7 positions agree with TRBD2. V lost 3 bases to trimming and J lost 3 bases; unmatched junction nucleotides: 3. This CDR3 has 14 amino acids. The germline V gene encodes CDR1 SGHDT and CDR2 YYEEEE. The CDR3 sequence is CASSSLADYNEQFF. The CDR3 nucleotides read TGTGCCAGCAGCTCGCTAGCGGACTACAATGAGCAGTTCTTC. The full variable domain, completed using reference TRBV5-6 and TRBJ2-1, is DAGVTQSPTHLIKTRGQQVTLRCSPKSGHDTVSWYQQALGQGPQFIFQYYEEEERQRGNFPDRFSGHQFPNYSSELNVNALLLGDSALYLCASSSLADYNEQFFGPGTRLTVL.

The chain combines TRBV9 with TRBJ2-7; TRBD2 agrees at 10 bases. The CDR3 consists of 18 residues. The germline gives CDR1 SGDLS, CDR2 YYNGEE. After removal of 0 bases from V and 5 bases from J, the junction contained 14 bases not matched to a gene. The CDR3 here is CASSVVGGAGGTPNEQYF. The CDR3, as DNA: TGTGCCAGCAGCGTAGTAGGGGGAGCGGGAGGGACCCCCAACGAGCAGTACTTC.

V is TRBV30 and J is TRBJ1-1, with no clear D. Germline assignment: CDR1 GTSNPN and CDR2 SVGIG (reference sequence). With 6 bases removed from V and 1 base from J, the gap between germline ends came to 12 bases. The CDR3 is 13 amino acids. The CDR3 loop is CACPGVGNTEAFF. In DNA form, the CDR3 reads TGTGCCTGTCCGGGTGTAGGGAACACTGAAGCTTTCTTT.

V usage is TRBV7-2 and J usage is TRBJ2-7; 8 nucleotides agree with TRBD2. The CDR3 totals 21 residues. Trimming cost V 0 bases and J 6 bases; bases outside gene matches: 25. Germline V CDR1 and CDR2: SGHTA, FQGNSA. The CDR3: CASSLAPRTLRREDLLCEQYF. CDR3 in DNA: TGTGCCAGCAGCTTAGCGCCACGGACGTTGCGGCGGGAGGACCTCCTTTGCGAGCAGTACTTC.

This clone was found a few times. The rearrangement links TRBV4-3 to TRBJ2-2, with 7 bases aligning to TRBD2. The CDR3 has 16 residues. Germline V gene data show CDR1 as LGHNA and CDR2 as YSLEER. V gave up 2 bases and J gave up 4 bases; unmatched junction bases: 7. The chain's CDR3 is CASSQMGGHPTGELFF. In DNA, the CDR3 is TGCGCCAGCAGCCAAATGGGAGGGCACCCCACCGGGGAGCTGTTTTTT.

This chain joins TRBV7-2 and TRBJ2-7, with D tentatively TRBD1 (6 bases). The length of the CDR3 is 14 residues. CDR1 is SGHTA, CDR2 FQGNSA, per germline. V lost 1 base, J lost 1 base, and 8 bases lay in between. This chain's CDR3 is CASSLVDSSYEQYF. Written as DNA, the CDR3 is TGTGCCAGCAGCTTAGTGGACAGTTCCTACGAGCAGTACTTC.

This clone was detected only once. V is TRBV29-1 and J is TRBJ2-7, with 7 bases identical to TRBD1. The ends lost 4 bases at V and 4 bases at J; junction bases unmatched: 4. The germline V gene has CDR1 SQVTM and CDR2 ANQGSEA. The CDR3 has 12 amino acids. CDR3 loop: CSVGGQVYEQYF. The CDR3 nucleotides are TGCAGCGTTGGAGGACAGGTGTACGAGCAGTACTTC.

This clone occurred once. This rearrangement joins TRBV6-1 to TRBJ1-5; 9 bases fit TRBD1. Trimming at V came to 6 bases and at J to 5 bases, leaving 5 bases not matched to a gene. The CDR3 covers 14 residues. The germline CDR1 and CDR2 sequences are MNHNS and SASEGT. CDR3 sequence reads: CASSPGQGYQPQHF. The CDR3 DNA reads as TGTGCCAGCAGCCCCGGACAGGGGTATCAGCCCCAGCATTTT.

The chain joins TRBV14 to TRBJ1-2; D gene ambiguous. The germline V gene has CDR1 SGHDN and CDR2 FVKESK. The CDR3 covers 13 residues. V lost 0 bases and J 8 bases, leaving 10 bases between the germline ends. CDR3 loop: CASSQEMTGGYTF. DNA of the CDR3: TGTGCCAGCAGCCAAGAAATGACTGGGGGCTACACCTTC.